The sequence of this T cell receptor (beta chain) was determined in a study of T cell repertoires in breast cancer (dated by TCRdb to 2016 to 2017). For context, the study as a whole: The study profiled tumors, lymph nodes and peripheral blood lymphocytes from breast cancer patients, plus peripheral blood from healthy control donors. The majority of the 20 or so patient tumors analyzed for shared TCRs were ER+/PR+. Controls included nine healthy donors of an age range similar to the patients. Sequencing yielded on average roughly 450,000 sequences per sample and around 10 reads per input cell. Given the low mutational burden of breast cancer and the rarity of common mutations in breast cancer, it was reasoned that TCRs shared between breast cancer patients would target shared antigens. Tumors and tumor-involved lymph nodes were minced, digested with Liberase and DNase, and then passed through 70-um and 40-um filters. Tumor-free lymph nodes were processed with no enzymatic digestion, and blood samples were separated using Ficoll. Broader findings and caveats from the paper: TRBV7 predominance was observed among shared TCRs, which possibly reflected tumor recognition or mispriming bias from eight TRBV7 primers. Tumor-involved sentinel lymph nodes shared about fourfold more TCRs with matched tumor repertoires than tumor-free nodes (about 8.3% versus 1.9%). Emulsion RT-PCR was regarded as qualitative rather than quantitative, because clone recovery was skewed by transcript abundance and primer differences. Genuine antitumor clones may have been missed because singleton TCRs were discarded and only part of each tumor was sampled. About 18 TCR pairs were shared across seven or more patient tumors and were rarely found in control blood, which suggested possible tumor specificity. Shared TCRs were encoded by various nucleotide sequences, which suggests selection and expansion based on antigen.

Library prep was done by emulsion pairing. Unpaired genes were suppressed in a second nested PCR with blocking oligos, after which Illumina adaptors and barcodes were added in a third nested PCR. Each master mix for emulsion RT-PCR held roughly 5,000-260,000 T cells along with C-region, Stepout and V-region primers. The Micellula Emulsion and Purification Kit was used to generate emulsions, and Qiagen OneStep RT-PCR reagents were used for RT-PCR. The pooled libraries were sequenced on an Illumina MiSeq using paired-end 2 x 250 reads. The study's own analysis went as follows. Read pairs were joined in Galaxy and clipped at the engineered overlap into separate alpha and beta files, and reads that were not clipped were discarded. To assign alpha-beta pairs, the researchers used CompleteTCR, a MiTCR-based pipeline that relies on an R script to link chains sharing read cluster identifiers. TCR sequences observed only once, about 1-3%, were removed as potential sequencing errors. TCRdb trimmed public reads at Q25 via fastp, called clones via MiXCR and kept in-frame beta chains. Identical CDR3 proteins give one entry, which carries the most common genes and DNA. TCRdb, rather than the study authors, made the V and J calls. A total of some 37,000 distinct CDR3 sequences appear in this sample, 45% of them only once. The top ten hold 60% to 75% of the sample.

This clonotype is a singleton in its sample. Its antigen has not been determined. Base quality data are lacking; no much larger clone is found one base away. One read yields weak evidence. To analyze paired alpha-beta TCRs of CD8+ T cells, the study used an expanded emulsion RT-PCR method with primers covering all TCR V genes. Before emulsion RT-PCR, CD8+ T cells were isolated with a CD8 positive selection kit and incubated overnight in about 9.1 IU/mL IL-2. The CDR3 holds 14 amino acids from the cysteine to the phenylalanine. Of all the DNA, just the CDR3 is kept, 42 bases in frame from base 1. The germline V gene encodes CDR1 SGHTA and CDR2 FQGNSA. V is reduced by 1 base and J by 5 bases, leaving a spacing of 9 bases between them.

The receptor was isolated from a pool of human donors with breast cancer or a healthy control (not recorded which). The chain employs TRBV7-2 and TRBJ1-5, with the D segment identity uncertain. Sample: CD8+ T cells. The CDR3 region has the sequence CASSLEPAHQPQHF. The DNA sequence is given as TGTGCCAGCAGCTTAGAACCGGCCCATCAGCCCCAGCATTTT.